These 27 T cell receptor beta chains originate from one sample sequenced in a study of blood T cell repertoires in COVID-19. The assay was immunoSEQ multiplex PCR, and TCRdb's table has in-frame clones only and misses some. Counted here are some 180,000 clones, 70% to 80% occurring once; the ten biggest clones make up approximately 12%. The sequenced material came from peripheral blood. The receptors shown here come from a man between 45 and 60 years old who had recovered from COVID-19.

Comment on this clone: Other DNA sequences in the sample encode the same CDR3. The chain is built from TRBV3-1 (or the pseudogene TRBV3-2) and TRBJ1-1; D not resolved. The CDR3 has 12 amino acids. Germline lookup yields CDR1 LGHDT and CDR2 YNNKEL (reference sequence). The V gene lost 1 base and the J gene lost 8 bases, with 8 bases spanning the gap. The CDR3 sequence: CASSQVTGEAFF. The CDR3 DNA reads as TGTGCCAGCAGCCAAGTGACGGGAGAAGCTTTCTTT.

V is TRBV11-2 and J is TRBJ2-5; possible D gene TRBD2, 6 bases. With 0 bases removed from V and 1 base from J, the gap between germline ends came to 15 bases. This CDR3 region has 17 residues. Germline CDR1 reads SGHAT; CDR2 reads FQNNGV. CDR3 protein: CASSLDASSARQETQYF. In DNA form, the CDR3 reads TGTGCCAGCAGCTTAGATGCTTCTAGCGCACGCCAAGAGACCCAGTACTTC.

The chain carries TRBV6-2 or TRBV6-3 and TRBJ2-7; D gene unclear. The germline gives CDR1 MNHEY, CDR2 SVGEGT. V gave up 5 bases and J gave up 5 bases, with 22 bases separating them. The CDR3 is made up of 16 amino acids. This chain's CDR3 is CASSTPAPGGRNEQYF. CDR3 bases: TGTGCCAGCAGTACCCCAGCCCCTGGCGGTAGGAACGAGCAGTACTTC.

The chain recombines TRBV7-8 with TRBJ2-3, with 7 bases matching TRBD2. CDR3 length: 15 amino acids. Germline V CDR1 and CDR2: SGHVS, FQNEAQ. J gave up 0 bases and V 5 bases, and 5 bases lay outside the gene matches. The CDR3 loop reads CASSQRDGSTDTQYF. CDR3 sequence (DNA): TGTGCCAGCAGCCAGCGGGACGGGAGCACAGATACGCAGTATTTT. The full variable domain, in which reference TRBV7-8 and TRBJ2-3 provide the parts outside the CDR3, is GAGVSQSPRYKVAKRGQDVALRCDPISGHVSLFWYQQALGQGPEFLTYFQNEAQLDKSGLPSDRFFAERPEGSVSTLKIQRTQQEDSAVYLCASSQRDGSTDTQYFGPGTRLTVL.

The chain has TRBV3-1 (or the pseudogene TRBV3-2) and TRBJ1-5; 7 bases are a match to TRBD1. This CDR3 is built from 16 residues. Germline-derived CDR1 and CDR2 are LGHDT and YNNKEL (reference sequence). Trimming cost V 5 bases and J 3 bases; bases outside gene matches: 10. The CDR3 reads CASSKGQLSYNQPQHF. For the CDR3, the DNA is TGTGCCAGCAGCAAGGGACAGCTTAGCTACAATCAGCCCCAGCATTTT.

Only a few counts were recorded for this clone. The rearrangement joins TRBV9 to TRBJ2-3, with 7 bases fitting TRBD1. The ends lost 0 bases at V and 6 bases at J; junction bases unmatched: 7. This CDR3 spans 15 amino acids. The germline V gene has CDR1 SGDLS and CDR2 YYNGEE. The CDR3 protein is CASSVALTGMDTQYF. In DNA, the CDR3 is TGTGCCAGCAGCGTAGCCCTGACAGGGATGGATACGCAGTATTTT.

This clone was seen more than once but under ten times. The chain employs TRBV12-5 and TRBJ1-1; perhaps TRBD1 as D (5 bases). The CDR3 sequence is 18 residues long. V lost 7 bases to trimming and J lost 6 bases, with 30 bases between them. The germline CDR1 and CDR2 sequences are LGHNT and FRNRAP. The CDR3 DNA reads TGTGCTAGTGCCCCGGTTCCTCCCAAAAGGGTGGGAGGGGCTGAAGCTTTCTTT. This translates into CASAPVPPKRVGGAEAFF.

The chain recombines TRBV7-9 with TRBJ2-2; D perhaps matches TRBD1 (6 bases). The CDR3 is 17 residues long. From germline, CDR1 is SEHNR and CDR2 FQNEAQ (reference sequence). V lost 2 bases and J 7 bases, leaving 20 bases between the germline ends. CDR3 nucleotide sequence: TGTGCCAGCAGCTTATACCTCTGGCAGGGGAGCATCGGGGAGCTGTTTTTT. Protein product: CASSLYLWQGSIGELFF.

The chain employs TRBV10-3 and TRBJ1-1; TRBD1 is a possible D gene (5 bases). Trimming cost V 8 bases and J 4 bases, with 20 bases left between them. The CDR3 is 15 amino acids. The germline V gene has CDR1 ENHRY and CDR2 SYGVKD. The CDR3 sequence is CAIRSTGELGTEAFF. The CDR3 nucleotides read TGTGCCATCCGATCCACGGGGGAGCTGGGCACTGAAGCTTTCTTT.

The chain combines TRBV9 with TRBJ2-7; 9 nucleotides align to TRBD2. Germline CDR1 SGDLS, CDR2 YYNGEE. This CDR3 is 15 amino acids long. The V segment lost 0 bases and the J segment 2 bases; nucleotides outside the gene matches: 3. The CDR3 DNA sequence: TGTGCCAGCAGCGTAGGTGTAGCGGGAGCCTACGAGCAGTACTTC. Its protein product is CASSVGVAGAYEQYF.

The chain couples TRBV11-3 to TRBJ2-1, with 7 bases fitting TRBD1. The CDR3 runs 14 residues. With V trimmed by 2 bases and J by 9 bases, 7 bases remained unmatched. Germline lookup yields CDR1 SGHNT and CDR2 YENEEA. The CDR3 DNA reads as TGTGCCAGCAGCTTACTCACAGGGGTGGGTGAGCAGTTCTTC. It codes for CASSLLTGVGEQFF.

This clone was seen a handful of times. The chain carries TRBV18 and TRBJ2-1, with 8 bases matching TRBD1. Trimming took 6 bases from V and 8 from J; bases not matched to a gene: 6. The CDR3 is 13 amino acids. Per germline, CDR1 KGHSH and CDR2 LQKENI. The chain's CDR3 is CASSPGQVDEQFF. The DNA of the CDR3 is TGTGCCAGCTCCCCGGGACAGGTCGATGAGCAGTTCTTC.

The V and J genes are TRBV2 and TRBJ2-7, with 7 bases lining up with TRBD2. The CDR3 loop spans 13 amino acids. The trim removed 7 bases at V and 3 bases at J, leaving 6 bases unmatched. Germline V CDR1 and CDR2: SNHLY, FYNNEI. CDR3 sequence: CASMRREFYEQYF. In DNA form, the CDR3 reads TGTGCCAGCATGAGGCGGGAGTTCTACGAGCAGTACTTC.

This chain links TRBV7-8 with TRBJ2-6, with TRBD1 matching over 7 bases. Germline V lookup: CDR1 SGHVS, CDR2 FQNEAQ. V lost 5 bases to trimming and J lost 0 bases; unmatched junction nucleotides: 13. The length of the CDR3 is 19 residues. In DNA form, the CDR3 reads TGTGCCAGCAGCGGGGGTACAGGACAGGCGTACTCTGGGGCCAACGTCCTGACTTTC. Translating it yields CASSGGTGQAYSGANVLTF.

The chain combines TRBV9 with TRBJ2-1; 14 nucleotides line up with TRBD2. V shed 0 bases, J shed 0 bases, and the junction held 2 bases outside the gene matches. This CDR3 is built from 18 residues. The germline CDR1 and CDR2 sequences are SGDLS and YYNGEE. The CDR3 spells CASSVGGLAGDSYNEQFF. CDR3 DNA: TGTGCCAGCAGCGTAGGGGGACTAGCGGGAGACTCCTACAATGAGCAGTTCTTC.

This clone was seen only once. The rearrangement links TRBV15 to TRBJ2-1, with D possibly TRBD1 on 6 matching bases. V was shortened by 0 bases and J by 5 bases, with 23 bases between the two germline ends. Germline CDR1 reads LNHNV; CDR2 reads YYDKDF (reference sequence). The CDR3 length is 19 residues. DNA for the CDR3: TGTGCCACCAGCAGAGAGGACGCCATTAGGGGGAGACTAAACAATGAGCAGTTCTTC. Its protein is CATSREDAIRGRLNNEQFF.

The chain has TRBV19 and TRBJ1-1; no firm D call. This CDR3 is built from 12 residues. The ends were cut back, 2 bases at V and 11 bases at J, with 12 bases in the middle. CDR1 LNHDA and CDR2 SQIVND come from the germline V gene (reference sequence). CDR3 protein: CASSISVASAFF. The CDR3, as DNA: TGTGCCAGTAGTATATCAGTTGCCTCGGCTTTCTTT.

This clone turned up a few times. The V and J genes are TRBV5-6 and TRBJ1-6; no reliable D call. Germline assignment: CDR1 SGHDT and CDR2 YYEEEE. The CDR3 totals 15 residues. The V end was cut by 3 bases, the J end by 8 bases, with 15 bases between. The CDR3 reads CASSWALITDSPLHF. In DNA form, the CDR3 reads TGTGCCAGCAGCTGGGCCTTGATCACGGATTCACCCCTCCACTTT.

This rearrangement joins TRBV6-2 or TRBV6-3 to TRBJ1-6; D is undetermined. This CDR3 has 13 amino acids. V lost 4 bases, J lost 6 bases, and 7 bases lay in between. Per the germline V gene, CDR1 is MNHEY and CDR2 is SVGEGT. The CDR3 DNA sequence: TGTGCCAGCAGTTCGTACAGTAATTCACCCCTCCACTTT. Translated, it gives CASSSYSNSPLHF.

V gene TRBV24-1 combines with J gene TRBJ1-2; 11 bases match TRBD1. V lost 6 bases and J lost 2; bases outside the gene matches: 10. There are 17 residues in the CDR3. Per germline, CDR1 KGHDR and CDR2 SFDVKD. CDR3 loop: CATSTEVGQGGNYGYTF. The CDR3 bases are TGTGCCACCAGTACAGAGGTGGGACAGGGGGGAAACTATGGCTACACCTTC.

The table lists this clone with a few counts. V gene TRBV11-2 combines with J gene TRBJ2-5; TRBD1 might be the D (6 bases). The CDR3 is 17 amino acids. V lost 1 base to trimming and J lost 2 bases, with 17 bases between them. The germline V gene encodes CDR1 SGHAT and CDR2 FQNNGV. Here the CDR3 reads CASSLVFARGAQETQYF. The CDR3 DNA is TGTGCCAGCAGCTTAGTTTTTGCCAGGGGAGCTCAAGAGACCCAGTACTTC.

This clone was counted a few times. The rearrangement links TRBV19 to TRBJ2-7, with 11 bases matching TRBD2. J lost 3 bases, V lost 0 bases, and 4 bases had no gene match. CDR1 is LNHDA, CDR2 SQIVND, per germline (reference sequence). This CDR3 is built from 16 residues. The CDR3 region has the DNA TGTGCCAGTAGTATAGATGGGACTAGCGGAGTCTACGAGCAGTACTTC. It encodes CASSIDGTSGVYEQYF.

The genes are TRBV27 and TRBJ1-2; maybe TRBD1 (5 bases). The CDR3 totals 13 residues. Between the trimmed V and J ends, which lost 6 bases and 4 bases, there was a span of 12 bases. Germline loops: CDR1 MNHEY, CDR2 SMNVEV (reference sequence). Written as DNA, the CDR3 is TGTGCCAGCAGGCTAGACAGCTCCTATGGCTACACCTTC. This encodes CASRLDSSYGYTF.

The V and J genes are TRBV18 and TRBJ2-4; tentative D call: TRBD1 (5 bases). Trimming removed 0 bases at V and 8 bases at J, with 14 bases between. CDR1 KGHSH and CDR2 LQKENI come from the germline V gene. CDR3 length: 15 amino acids. For the CDR3, the DNA is TGTGCCAGCTCACCACCAATTCAGGGTACGGACATTCAGTACTTC. It translates to CASSPPIQGTDIQYF.

The chain joins TRBV5-1 to TRBJ1-5; 7 bases map to TRBD1. Germline values: CDR1 SGHRS, CDR2 YFSETQ. This CDR3 contains 15 residues. Trimming took 0 bases from V and 2 from J; bases not matched to a gene: 2. CDR3: CASSLGQGGNQPQHF. CDR3 nucleotides: TGCGCCAGCAGCTTGGGACAGGGAGGCAATCAGCCCCAGCATTTT.

The V and J genes are TRBV5-6 and TRBJ2-1, with 8 bases fitting TRBD2. The CDR3 spans 18 residues. Germline CDR1 SGHDT, CDR2 YYEEEE. J gave up 0 bases and V 3 bases, and 11 bases lay outside the gene matches. The CDR3 DNA reads as TGTGCCAGCAGCTCTGCCTCCGCGGGAGGCAGCTCCTACAATGAGCAGTTCTTC. Its translation: CASSSASAGGSSYNEQFF.

The gene calls are TRBV6-2 or TRBV6-3 and TRBJ2-1; 7 bases map to TRBD1. J lost 9 bases, V lost 2 bases, and 4 bases had no gene match. Germline loops: CDR1 MNHEY, CDR2 SVGEGT. The CDR3 is 13 amino acids. CDR3 in amino acids: CASSYEGASEQFF. The CDR3 nucleotides are TGTGCCAGCAGTTACGAGGGGGCAAGTGAGCAGTTCTTC.